Detailed here is one T cell receptor beta chain. This clone was counted a few times. Its antigen has not been determined. Base quality data are lacking; no much larger clone is found one base away. The source of the sample is a study of beta chain features in type 1 diabetes (dated by TCRdb to 2017 to 2018). Some background on the complete study: Patients and healthy donors did not differ in mean age, gender distribution, total cell number or subset yield. A total of around 100 million sorted cells were examined across all samples, and RNA yield correlated strongly with the number of cells per subset. In the study, recently diagnosed type 1 diabetes patients and matched healthy donors were compared on the TCRB repertoires of their sorted circulating CD4+ T cell subsets. Regulatory and stem cell-like memory subsets were obtained from only 8 patients and roughly eight healthy donors, while naive and central memory subsets were obtained from all 30 or so donors.

The entire amount of isolated RNA was reverse transcribed using the High Capacity cDNA Reverse Transcription Kit, so the sequenced TCRB transcripts were expressed ones. Deep immunoSEQ sequencing was performed on naive, central memory and regulatory T cell samples, with an average of around 3.4 million total reads per sample. After sorted cells were lysed in RLT buffer, RNA was extracted with DNase-treated RNeasy Micro or Mini kits, with the choice depending on cell number. To prevent cross-contamination, every cell subset was processed on its own, while patient and healthy donor samples were processed together. The immunoSEQ multiplex PCR was used to amplify TCRB sequences from cDNA, generating 87-bp fragments that spanned the CDR3 region. Sequencing of the amplicons was performed on the Illumina HiSeq platform. In the original analysis: Synthetic template baselines were used to correct PCR bias computationally, reads within Hamming distance 2 were collapsed together, and singletons that could not be merged were discarded. Reads were aligned to IMGT to assign V, D and J genes, CDR3 length, and insertions or deletions at six rearrangement sites. Within each subset, clonotype counts were normalized to the number of sorted cells before true diversity and Gini coefficients were calculated with the tcR R package. The overlap coefficient, calculated on TCRB nucleotide sequences, was used to measure repertoire sharing. As stored in TCRdb, this immuneACCESS dataset retains in-frame rearrangements with V and J assigned. A fraction of the clones does not appear; measured against another copy, unresolved V genes explain less than half of the discrepancy, and the remainder lacks a known reason. That table supplies the V and J calls and clone size; D and trimming were determined from the DNA. The table for this sample lists 150,000 to 190,000 clones; 10% of them were counted only once. The ten largest clones add up to more than 0.45% of the sample.

From the cysteine up to the phenylalanine, the CDR3 has a length of 15 residues. The retained sequence is limited to the CDR3, 45 bases, with the frame set at the first base. After removal of 5 bases from V and 2 bases from J, the junction retains 8 bases not matched to a gene. CDR1 and CDR2 are drawn from the germline V gene: SNHLY, FYNNEI. Each donor gave one peripheral blood draw, around 0.12 L on average, collected into heparinised tubes. A BD FACSAria II was used to sort naive, central memory, regulatory and stem cell-like memory CD4+ T cells with a panel that included CD45RO, CCR7, CD25, CD127, CD95 and CD27. Purity was above 98% for every sorted population. PBMCs were isolated right away by Lymphoprep density gradient centrifugation and were stained directly, without culture. Samples were stained and sorted in pairs, with one healthy donor and one patient per experiment, so that batch effects were minimized.

What the authors observed across the whole study: PCR might favor shorter templates, but patient and control samples were amplified and corrected together, so any skew would affect both groups equally. Naive, central memory and regulatory TCRB repertoires appeared more similar among patients than among healthy donors. HLA sub-analyses involved small numbers of individuals, so any influence of HLA type on TCRB rearrangement remained unresolved. Because cDNA rather than genomic DNA was sequenced, highly expressing activated cells could have been over-represented, although no difference in activation and CD3 levels was found between groups. A moderate but significant shortening of TCRB CDR3 length was observed in type 1 diabetes patients in all four CD4+ subsets. Fewer insertions and more nucleotide deletions at VDJ recombination sites were observed in patients with type 1 diabetes, implying thymic rearrangement abnormalities.

Input material: central memory CD4+ T cells from blood. The receptor was isolated from a man younger than 40 with type 1 diabetes. The chain links TRBV2 with TRBJ2-7, with TRBD2 matching 8 junction bases. In nucleotides, the sequence is TGTGCCAGCAGTCCTCAAAGCGGGGGAACCTACGAGCAGTACTTC. The encoded protein is CASSPQSGGTYEQYF.